Below, 11 T cell receptor beta chains from the same sample are listed, as sequenced in a study of blood T cell repertoires in COVID-19. Sequencing used immunoSEQ multiplex PCR; TCRdb keeps in-frame clones, though not all of them. The profile shows around 70,000 clones, around 86% of them singletons. The sequenced sample consisted of peripheral blood. The receptors originated from a man younger than 40 with acute or convalescent COVID-19.

This chain links TRBV19 with TRBJ1-4; D gene unclear. CDR1 is LNHDA, CDR2 SQIVND, per germline (reference sequence). Between the trimmed V and J ends, which lost 5 bases and 7 bases, there was a span of 17 bases. The CDR3 is made up of 15 amino acids. As DNA, the CDR3 is TGTGCCAGTAGTCCCACGACCCGGCGGAGTGAAAAACTGTTTTTT. Translated, it gives CASSPTTRRSEKLFF.

CDR3 in DNA: TGCAGCGTTATCCGTTCCCTCGAGCAGTACTTC. Translated: CSVIRSLEQYF. The chain couples TRBV29-1 to TRBJ2-7; no clear D. V lost 5 bases, J lost 6 bases, and 11 bases lay in between. The V gene's germline CDR1 is SQVTM and CDR2 ANQGSEA. The CDR3 is 11 residues long.

The chain joins TRBV11-2 to TRBJ2-3, with a possible D match to TRBD2 (5 bases). The CDR3 is 15 amino acids. The germline gives CDR1 SGHAT, CDR2 FQNNGV. Trimming removed 6 bases from V and 1 base from J, with 14 bases in between. The DNA for the CDR3 is TGTGCCAGCAGTCACCTAGCTCGGGGCACAGATACGCAGTATTTT. Translating gives CASSHLARGTDTQYF.

Comment on this clone: One end of the junction does not line up with germline, which may come from a read error. The V gene is TRBV7-7, the J gene TRBJ2-5; D might be TRBD2 (5 bases). Germline lookup yields CDR1 SSHAT and CDR2 FNYEAQ (reference sequence). The CDR3 has 15 amino acids. The CDR3 coding sequence is TGTGCTAGCAGCTTAAGTCCAGGCCGGGGAGAGACCCAGTACTTC. Translated, it gives CASSLSPGRGETQYF. The whole variable domain, filled in from reference TRBV7-7 and TRBJ2-5, reads GAGVSQSPRYKVTKRGQDVTLRCDPISSHATLYWYQQALGQGPEFLTYFNYEAQPDKSGLPSDRFSAERPEGSISTLTIQRTEQRDSAMYRCASSLSPGRGETQYFGPGTRLLVL.

This chain uses TRBV19 with TRBJ2-1; 11 nucleotides match TRBD2. From germline, CDR1 is LNHDA and CDR2 SQIVND (reference sequence). CDR3 length equals 16 residues. V shed 5 bases and J 7 bases; nucleotides not matched to a gene: 10. CDR3 sequence (DNA): TGTGCCAGTAGTCCCAGGGTAGCGGGAGGGATTAATGAGCAGTTCTTC. This translates into CASSPRVAGGINEQFF.

The chain has TRBV29-1 and TRBJ2-2, with TRBD2 matching over 13 bases. The CDR3 totals 23 residues. V shed 6 bases and J 0 bases; nucleotides not matched to a gene: 25. Germline CDR1 is SQVTM and CDR2 is ANQGSEA. For the CDR3, the DNA is TGCAGCGTCCAGAAAGACTTAGAGGCTCCGGGACTAGCGGGGCTCTCGAACACCGGGGAGCTGTTTTTT. It codes for CSVQKDLEAPGLAGLSNTGELFF.

The CDR3 loop is CASSTGTGSNTQYF. Here the CDR3 DNA reads TGTGCCAGCAGTACCGGGACAGGGAGCAATACGCAGTATTTT. The chain has TRBV2 and TRBJ2-3; the match to TRBD1 covers 9 bases. Germline CDR1 and CDR2: SNHLY and FYNNEI. V lost 5 bases to trimming and J lost 7 bases; unmatched junction nucleotides: 7. CDR3 length: 14 residues.

The chain is built from TRBV7-8 and TRBJ2-1, with 8 nucleotides matching TRBD2. The CDR3 runs 17 residues. Germline-derived CDR1 and CDR2 are SGHVS and FQNEAQ. V shed 7 bases, J shed 3 bases, and the junction held 14 bases outside the gene matches. The CDR3 DNA reads TGTGCCAGCAACCTACCCCTTTGGGCGGGAGGCTACAATGAGCAGTTCTTC. Amino acid sequence: CASNLPLWAGGYNEQFF.

The rearrangement links TRBV27 to TRBJ1-5; the match to TRBD1 covers 10 bases. The CDR3 runs 16 residues. V lost 5 bases and J lost 2; bases outside the gene matches: 6. Looked up from germline, CDR1 is MNHEY and CDR2 is SMNVEV (reference sequence). The CDR3 bases are TGTGCCAGCAGTCCTGTTGGGACAGGGGGCAATCAGCCCCAGCATTTT. Protein: CASSPVGTGGNQPQHF.

The chain links TRBV7-3 to TRBJ2-5; 8 bases are shared with TRBD1. Germline trimming cut 2 bases from V and 2 bases from J; bases unmatched to any gene: 10. Germline assignment: CDR1 SGHTA and CDR2 FQGTGA. This CDR3 is 17 amino acids long. Written as DNA, the CDR3 is TGTGCCAGCAGCTTATCCACGGCGGGGACAGGTCAAGAGACCCAGTACTTC. Its translation: CASSLSTAGTGQETQYF. Complete variable domain (other parts from reference TRBV7-3 and TRBJ2-5): GAGVSQTPSNKVTEKGKYVELRCDPISGHTALYWYRQSLGQGPEFLIYFQGTGAADDSGLPNDRFFAVRPEGSVSTLKIQRTERGDSAVYLCASSLSTAGTGQETQYFGPGTRLLVL.

The CDR3 DNA reads TGTGCCAGCGGTGGGGGCTATGAAAAACTGTTTTTT. This sequence encodes CASGGGYEKLFF. This rearrangement joins TRBV7-2 to TRBJ1-4; tentatively, D is TRBD1 (6 bases). This CDR3 region has 12 residues. V was shortened by 8 bases and J by 6 bases, with 10 bases between the two germline ends. CDR1 SGHTA and CDR2 FQGNSA come from the germline V gene.